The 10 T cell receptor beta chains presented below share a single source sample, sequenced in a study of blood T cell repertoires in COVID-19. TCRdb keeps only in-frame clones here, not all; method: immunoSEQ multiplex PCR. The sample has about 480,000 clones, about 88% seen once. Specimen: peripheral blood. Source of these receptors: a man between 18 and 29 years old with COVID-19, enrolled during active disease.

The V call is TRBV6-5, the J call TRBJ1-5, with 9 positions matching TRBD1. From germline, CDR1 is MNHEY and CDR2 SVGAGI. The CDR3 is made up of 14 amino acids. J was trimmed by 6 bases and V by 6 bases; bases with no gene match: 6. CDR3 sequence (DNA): TGTGCCAGCAGCCTCCGGGACAGGGCTCAGCCCCAGCATTTT. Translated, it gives CASSLRDRAQPQHF.

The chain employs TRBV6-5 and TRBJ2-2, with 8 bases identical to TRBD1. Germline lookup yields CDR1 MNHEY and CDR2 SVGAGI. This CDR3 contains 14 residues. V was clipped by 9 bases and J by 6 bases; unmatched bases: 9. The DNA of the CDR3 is TGTGCCAGTAGGGGACAGGCAGGCGCCGGGGAGCTGTTTTTT. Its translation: CASRGQAGAGELFF.

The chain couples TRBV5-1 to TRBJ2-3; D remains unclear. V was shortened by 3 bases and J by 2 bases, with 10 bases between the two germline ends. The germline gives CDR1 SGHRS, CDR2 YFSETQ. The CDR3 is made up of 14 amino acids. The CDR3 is CASSWWAVTDTQYF. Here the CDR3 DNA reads TGCGCCAGCAGCTGGTGGGCCGTCACAGATACGCAGTATTTT.

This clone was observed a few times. The CDR3 bases are TGTGCCAGTAGTACAGGAGCTGGCGGGGTATACAATGAGCAGTTCTTC. It translates to CASSTGAGGVYNEQFF. The chain combines TRBV19 with TRBJ2-1, with D possibly being TRBD2 (6 bases). In germline, CDR1 is LNHDA, CDR2 SQIVND (reference sequence). V shed 4 bases and J shed 4 bases, with 17 bases lying between them. This CDR3 has 16 residues.

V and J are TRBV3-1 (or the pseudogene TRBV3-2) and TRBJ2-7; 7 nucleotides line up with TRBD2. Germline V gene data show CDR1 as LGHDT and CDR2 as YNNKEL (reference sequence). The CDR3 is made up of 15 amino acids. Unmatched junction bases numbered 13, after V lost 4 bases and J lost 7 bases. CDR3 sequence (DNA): TGTGCCAGCAGCCTTTTTGCGGGGGAGGTACTGGAGCAGTACTTC. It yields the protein CASSLFAGEVLEQYF.

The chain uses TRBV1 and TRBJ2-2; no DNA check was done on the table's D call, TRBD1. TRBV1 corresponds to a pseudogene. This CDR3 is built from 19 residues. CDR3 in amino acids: CTSSQEARTGTGTTGELFF. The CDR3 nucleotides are TGCACCAGCAGCCAAGAAGCTCGGACCGGGACAGGGACGACCGGGGAGCTGTTTTTT.

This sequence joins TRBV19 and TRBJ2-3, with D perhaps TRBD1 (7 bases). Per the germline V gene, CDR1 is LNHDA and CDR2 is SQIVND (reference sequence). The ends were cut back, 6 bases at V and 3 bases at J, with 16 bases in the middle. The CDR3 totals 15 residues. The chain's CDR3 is CASRDRDSGTDTQYF. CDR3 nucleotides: TGTGCCAGTAGAGACCGGGACAGCGGGACAGATACGCAGTATTTT. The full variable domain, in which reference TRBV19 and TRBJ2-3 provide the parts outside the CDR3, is DGGITQSPKYLFRKEGQNVTLSCEQNLNHDAMYWYRQDPGQGLRLIYYSQIVNDFQKGDIAEGYSVSREKKESFPLTVTSAQKNPTAFYLCASRDRDSGTDTQYFGPGTRLTVL.

CDR3 sequence: CASRRQGDEQYF. DNA for the CDR3: TGTGCCAGCAGAAGACAGGGCGACGAGCAGTACTTC. V gene TRBV6-5 combines with J gene TRBJ2-7, with 7 positions matching TRBD1. The CDR3 length is 12 residues. Looked up from germline, CDR1 is MNHEY and CDR2 is SVGAGI. J gave up 5 bases and V 6 bases, and 4 bases lay outside the gene matches.

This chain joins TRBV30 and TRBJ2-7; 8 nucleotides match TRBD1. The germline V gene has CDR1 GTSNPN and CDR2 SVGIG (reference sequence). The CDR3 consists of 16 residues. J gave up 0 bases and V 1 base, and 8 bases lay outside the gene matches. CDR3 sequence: CAWSGPDRGSSYEQYF. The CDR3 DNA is TGTGCCTGGAGTGGGCCCGACAGGGGAAGCTCCTACGAGCAGTACTTC.

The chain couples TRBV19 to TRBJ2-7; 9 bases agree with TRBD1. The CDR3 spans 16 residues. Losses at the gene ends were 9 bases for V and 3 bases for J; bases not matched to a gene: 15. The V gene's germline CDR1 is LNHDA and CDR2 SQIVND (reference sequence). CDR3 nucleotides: TGTGCCAGCAATCGGGGAAGCGGGACAGGGATCTACGAGCAGTACTTC. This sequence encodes CASNRGSGTGIYEQYF.